This TCR beta chain was documented in a study of beta chain features in type 1 diabetes. Study findings and constraints: Amplification by PCR could prefer shorter templates, with the same effect in patients and controls. Researchers cautioned that cDNA sequencing could over-represent cells with high TCR expression. For patients, the naive, central memory and Treg TCRB repertoires appeared more alike than for healthy donors.

Concerning this clone: Its antigen is currently unknown.

Reverse transcribing all isolated RNA meant expressed TCRB transcripts were sequenced. The data were produced by immunoSEQ multiplex PCR, yet TCRdb's version contains in-frame clones alone and is incomplete. This repertoire shows 250,000 to 400,000 clones, around 13% found once; its top ten account for roughly 7%. The sequenced sample consisted of central memory CD4+ T cells from blood. The source of this sequence is a man younger than 45 in good health.

The CDR3 is CASRAEAAGANVLTF. In nucleotides, the CDR3 is TGTGCCAGCAGGGCCGAGGCGGCTGGGGCCAACGTCCTGACTTTC. This rearrangement joins TRBV27 to TRBJ2-6, with D unclear. CDR3 size: 15 residues. V gave up 6 bases and J gave up 2 bases, with 11 bases separating them. Germline CDR1 reads MNHEY; CDR2 reads SMNVEV (reference sequence).